This T cell receptor (beta chain) was found in a study of T-cell reconstitution after alpha-beta-depleted transplantation in children. The study, taken as a whole, reports: T-cell counts and diversity at one year post-transplant came mainly from newly produced T cells.

The library targeted TCRbeta and was prepared with unique molecular identifiers. TCRdb called the PCR reads again in MiXCR, with one record for every CDR3 protein. The repertoire consists of 90,000 to 120,000 distinct CDR3 sequences, with almost 6.5% occurring once and the leading ten covering 20% to 25%. The germline V and J ends were trimmed by 6 bases and 4 bases, with 8 bases remaining between them. The CDR3 is 11 residues long. CDR1 is DFQATT and CDR2 is SNEGSKA in the germline V gene (reference sequence). This clonotype is termed medium-sized (0.01 to 0.1%). Its antigen is not known. The clonotype was recovered from a male patient between 2 and 10 years old who had a stem cell transplant for acute lymphoblastic leukemia, so the T cells may come from the graft donor. Sequencing was performed on PBMCs, mostly from graft donor cells, taken 360 days after TCRalphabeta/CD19-depleted stem cell transplant. The chain has TRBV20-1 and TRBJ2-3; no reliable D call. CDR3 nucleotide sequence: TGCAGTGCACAGTCTTCAGATACGCAGTATTTT. Amino acid sequence: CSAQSSDTQYF.